This TCR beta chain was recovered during a study of CD8 T cells in Susac syndrome. Sequencing of TCR beta was undertaken in CD8+ and CD4+ T cells derived from blood. To note about this clonotype: The antigen is undetermined.

It was with random hexamers that about 0.45 to 1 ug RNA was reverse transcribed. Amplification of TCR beta CDR3 used immunoSEQ multiplex PCR across 54 Vbeta and 13 Jbeta. Using its own MiXCR run on the immunoSEQ multiplex PCR reads, TCRdb lists one record per CDR3 protein. The sample carries some 99,000 distinct CDR3 sequences, roughly 94% recorded once. General study points: Susac syndrome CD4+ T cell repertoires showed no clonal expansion.

The V gene end was trimmed by 10 bases and the J gene end by 4 bases; junction bases not matched to a gene: 14. CDR3 length: 16 amino acids. Per the germline V gene, CDR1 is LNHDA and CDR2 is SQIVND (reference sequence). The V call is TRBV19, the J call TRBJ2-1; TRBD1 matches 9 bases. Sequences were obtained from CD4+ T cells from PBMCs. This clonotype was obtained from a human donor with Susac syndrome. The CDR3 spells CATSRIPTGGYNEQFF. DNA for the CDR3: TGTGCCACCTCGAGGATCCCGACAGGGGGATACAATGAGCAGTTCTTC.